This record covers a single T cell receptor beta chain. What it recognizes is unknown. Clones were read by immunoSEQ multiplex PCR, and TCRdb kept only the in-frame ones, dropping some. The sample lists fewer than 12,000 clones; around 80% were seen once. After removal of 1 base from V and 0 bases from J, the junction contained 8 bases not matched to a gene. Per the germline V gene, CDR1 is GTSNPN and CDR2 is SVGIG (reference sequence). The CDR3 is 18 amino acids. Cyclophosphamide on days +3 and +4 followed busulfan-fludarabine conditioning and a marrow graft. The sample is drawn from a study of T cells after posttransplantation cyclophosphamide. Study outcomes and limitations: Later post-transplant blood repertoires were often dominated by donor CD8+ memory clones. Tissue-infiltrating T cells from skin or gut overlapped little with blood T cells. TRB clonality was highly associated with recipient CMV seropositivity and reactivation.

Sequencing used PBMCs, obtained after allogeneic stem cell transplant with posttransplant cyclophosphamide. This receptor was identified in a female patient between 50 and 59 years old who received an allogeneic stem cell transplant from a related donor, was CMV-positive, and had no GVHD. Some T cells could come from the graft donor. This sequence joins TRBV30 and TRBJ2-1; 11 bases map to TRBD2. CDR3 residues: CAWSATSGVYSSYNEQFF. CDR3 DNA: TGTGCCTGGAGTGCGACTAGCGGGGTTTACAGCTCCTACAATGAGCAGTTCTTC.